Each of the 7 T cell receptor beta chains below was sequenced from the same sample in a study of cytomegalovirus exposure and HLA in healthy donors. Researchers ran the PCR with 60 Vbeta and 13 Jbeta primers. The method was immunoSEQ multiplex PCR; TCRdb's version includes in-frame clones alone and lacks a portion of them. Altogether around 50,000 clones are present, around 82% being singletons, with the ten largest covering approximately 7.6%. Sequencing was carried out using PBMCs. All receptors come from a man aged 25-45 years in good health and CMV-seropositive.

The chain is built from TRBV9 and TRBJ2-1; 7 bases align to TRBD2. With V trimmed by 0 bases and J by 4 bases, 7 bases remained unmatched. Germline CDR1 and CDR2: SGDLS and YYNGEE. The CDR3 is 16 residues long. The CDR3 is CASSVGEAGEYNEQFF. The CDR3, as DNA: TGTGCCAGCAGCGTAGGGGAGGCGGGGGAATACAATGAGCAGTTCTTC.

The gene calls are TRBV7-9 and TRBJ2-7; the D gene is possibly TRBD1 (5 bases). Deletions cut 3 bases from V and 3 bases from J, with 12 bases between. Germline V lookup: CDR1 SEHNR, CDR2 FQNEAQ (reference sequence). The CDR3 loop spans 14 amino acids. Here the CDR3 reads CASSFGQWSYEQYF. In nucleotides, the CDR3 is TGTGCCAGCAGCTTCGGACAATGGAGCTACGAGCAGTACTTC.

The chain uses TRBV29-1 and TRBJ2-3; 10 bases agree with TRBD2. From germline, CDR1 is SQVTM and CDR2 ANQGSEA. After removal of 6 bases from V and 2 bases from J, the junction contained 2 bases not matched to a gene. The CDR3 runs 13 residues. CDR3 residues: CSVLAGATDTQYF. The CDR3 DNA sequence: TGCAGCGTGCTAGCGGGGGCCACAGATACGCAGTATTTT.

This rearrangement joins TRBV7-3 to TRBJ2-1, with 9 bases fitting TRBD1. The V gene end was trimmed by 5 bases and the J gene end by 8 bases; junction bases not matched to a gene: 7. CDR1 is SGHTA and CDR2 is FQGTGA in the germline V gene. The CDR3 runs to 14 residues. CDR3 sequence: CASSPGTGYDEQFF. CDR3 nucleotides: TGTGCCAGCAGCCCAGGGACAGGGTACGATGAGCAGTTCTTC.

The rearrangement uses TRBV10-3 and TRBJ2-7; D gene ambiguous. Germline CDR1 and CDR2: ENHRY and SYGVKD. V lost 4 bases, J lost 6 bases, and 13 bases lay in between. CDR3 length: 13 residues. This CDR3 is CAISAPNFPEQYF. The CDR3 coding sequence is TGTGCCATCAGTGCCCCGAACTTCCCCGAGCAGTACTTC.

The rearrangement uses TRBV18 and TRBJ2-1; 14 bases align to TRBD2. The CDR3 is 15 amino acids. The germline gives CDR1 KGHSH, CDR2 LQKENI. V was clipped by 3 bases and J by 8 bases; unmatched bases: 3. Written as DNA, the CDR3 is TGTGCCAGCTCACCGACTAGCGGGGGGGCACATGAGCAGTTCTTC. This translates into CASSPTSGGAHEQFF.

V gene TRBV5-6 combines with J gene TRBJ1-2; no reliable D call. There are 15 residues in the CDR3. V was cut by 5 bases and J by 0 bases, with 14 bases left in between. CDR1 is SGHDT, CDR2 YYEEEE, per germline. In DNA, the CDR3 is TGTGCCAGCAGTCCCCCTGGCGGCGCTAACTATGGCTACACCTTC. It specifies CASSPPGGANYGYTF.